The 30 T cell receptor beta chains presented below share a single source sample, sequenced in a study of control samples from healthy donors and cancer patients (dated by TCRdb to 2018 to 2021). Libraries were built with the immunoSEQ multiplex PCR assay. Imported from immuneACCESS, the table was reduced by TCRdb to in-frame sequences with V and J called. These copies leave out some clones; in studies compared against another copy, an unresolved V gene accounts for under half, and the cause of the remainder is not known. This sample holds more than 100,000 clones; more than 85% were observed only once. The ten largest clonotypes hold about a fifth of the sample. Sample: PBMCs. The receptors were gathered from a man in his sixties with lung cancer.

The V call is TRBV30, the J call TRBJ2-4, with D hard to call. The V gene's germline CDR1 is GTSNPN and CDR2 SVGIG (reference sequence). The V end lost 1 base, the J end lost 0 bases, and 13 bases lay between the germline ends. The CDR3 is 16 amino acids. CDR3 bases: TGTGCCTGGAGTGAGGAGATTACGGGAGCCAAAAACATTCAGTACTTC. This encodes CAWSEEITGAKNIQYF.

V is TRBV5-1 and J is TRBJ2-5; either TRBD1 or TRBD2 may fit D (5 bases each). The CDR3 runs 15 residues. Germline CDR1 is SGHRS and CDR2 is YFSETQ. V lost 0 bases and J 5 bases, leaving 14 bases between the germline ends. The CDR3 here is CASSLDLRGPETQYF. The CDR3 DNA reads TGCGCCAGCAGCTTGGATCTGAGGGGTCCGGAGACCCAGTACTTC.

The chain couples TRBV5-5 to TRBJ1-6; tentative D call: TRBD1 (5 bases). Trimming removed 0 bases from V and 6 bases from J, with 10 bases in between. Germline CDR1 reads SGHKS; CDR2 reads YYEKEE (reference sequence). The CDR3 is 15 amino acids. This CDR3 is CASSLAGDGNSPLHF. CDR3 coding DNA: TGTGCCAGCAGCTTGGCGGGGGACGGTAATTCACCCCTCCACTTT.

V and J are TRBV5-1 and TRBJ2-3; D gene uncertain. This CDR3 region has 14 residues. Trimming cost V 0 bases and J 6 bases, with 11 bases left between them. Germline CDR1 reads SGHRS; CDR2 reads YFSETQ. The CDR3 DNA reads TGCGCCAGCAGCTTGGGGGCACAATCGGATACGCAGTATTTT. Residues: CASSLGAQSDTQYF.

This clone was picked up one time. This chain uses TRBV9 with TRBJ1-1; D not resolved. The CDR3 contains 13 residues. Looked up from germline, CDR1 is SGDLS and CDR2 is YYNGEE. The V gene lost 0 bases and the J gene lost 1 base, with 4 bases spanning the gap. CDR3 nucleotides: TGTGCCAGCAGCGTAGACACGAACACTGAAGCTTTCTTT. Its protein product is CASSVDTNTEAFF.

V usage is TRBV15 and J usage is TRBJ2-7; D not certain. Germline V gene data show CDR1 as LNHNV and CDR2 as YYDKDF (reference sequence). The CDR3 is 12 residues long. V shed 0 bases and J shed 4 bases, with 4 bases lying between them. CDR3 in amino acids: CATSRDEYEQYV. CDR3 DNA: TGTGCCACCAGCAGAGATGAGTACGAGCAGTACGTC.

This sequence joins TRBV6-6 and TRBJ2-5, with TRBD1 identical over 9 bases. Per germline, CDR1 MNHNY and CDR2 SVGAGI (reference sequence). There are 16 residues in the CDR3. The V segment lost 2 bases and the J segment 3 bases; nucleotides outside the gene matches: 7. DNA for the CDR3: TGTGCCAGCAGTTACGGGACAGGGTCAACCGAAGAGACCCAGTACTTC. It encodes CASSYGTGSTEETQYF.

The chain employs TRBV24-1 and TRBJ1-1; 8 bases fit TRBD1. The junction had 8 bases not matched to a gene; V was cut back by 4 bases and J by 2 bases. Germline CDR1 is KGHDR and CDR2 is SFDVKD. The CDR3 loop spans 16 amino acids. The CDR3 DNA is TGTGCCACCAGTGACTACCGGACAGGGTACAACACTGAAGCTTTCTTT. It specifies CATSDYRTGYNTEAFF.

V usage is TRBV9 and J usage is TRBJ2-2, with 8 bases that match TRBD2. V was clipped by 0 bases and J by 0 bases; unmatched bases: 4. This CDR3 comprises 17 residues. CDR1 is SGDLS and CDR2 is YYNGEE in the germline V gene. The DNA for the CDR3 is TGTGCCAGCAGCGTAGCTCACGGGGGGGCGAACACCGGGGAGCTGTTTTTT. This encodes CASSVAHGGANTGELFF.

The J gene is TRBJ2-3, the V gene TRBV7-2; the match to TRBD2 covers 9 bases. Losses at the gene ends were 0 bases for V and 3 bases for J; bases not matched to a gene: 7. This CDR3 contains 17 residues. Germline CDR1 and CDR2: SGHTA and FQGNSA. In nucleotides, the CDR3 is TGTGCCAGCAGCTTAGCGACCGGGCGGGGGGGGACAGATACGCAGTATTTT. Protein: CASSLATGRGGTDTQYF.

This clone was observed once. The chain is built from TRBV7-9 and TRBJ2-5, with D uncertain. V was pared by 0 bases and J by 3 bases, with 17 bases between. The CDR3 has 17 amino acids. Germline V CDR1 and CDR2: SEHNR, FQNEAQ (reference sequence). The CDR3 DNA reads as TGTGCCAGCAGCTTAGCAGCCAGCTCATCGACAAAAGAGACCCAGTACTTC. Translated: CASSLAASSSTKETQYF.

The chain uses TRBV7-2 and TRBJ2-3; TRBD2 matches 13 bases. The CDR3 has 19 residues. In germline, CDR1 is SGHTA, CDR2 FQGNSA. V gave up 3 bases and J gave up 0 bases; unmatched junction bases: 9. CDR3 sequence reads: CASSFKIGLAGASTDTQYF. Here the CDR3 DNA reads TGTGCCAGCAGCTTTAAGATAGGACTAGCGGGGGCAAGCACAGATACGCAGTATTTT.

The chain uses TRBV11-3 and TRBJ1-2, with D possibly being TRBD1 (5 bases). Germline V gives CDR1 SGHNT, CDR2 YENEEA. Trimming left V 3 bases short and J 5 bases short, with 13 bases between. CDR3 size: 14 residues. This CDR3 reads CASSFGASSYGYTF. The CDR3 DNA is TGTGCCAGCAGCTTTGGGGCCTCCTCGTATGGCTACACCTTC. Together with reference TRBV11-3 and TRBJ1-2, the CDR3 gives the full variable domain: EAGVVQSPRYKIIEKKQPVAFWCNPISGHNTLYWYLQNLGQGPELLIRYENEEAVDDSQLPKDRFSAERLKGVDSTLKIQPAELGDSAVYLCASSFGASSYGYTFGSGTRLTVV.

Only one count was recorded for this clone. The chain employs TRBV4-2 and TRBJ2-3, with no clear D. V was cut by 0 bases and J by 4 bases, with 11 bases left in between. The CDR3 runs 15 residues. CDR1 is LGHNA and CDR2 is YNFKEQ in the germline V gene. The CDR3 region is CASSQDVLLADTQYF. Here the CDR3 DNA reads TGTGCCAGCAGCCAAGACGTCCTCCTCGCAGATACGCAGTATTTT.

The chain links TRBV7-2 to TRBJ1-4; TRBD1 is a possible D gene (5 bases). From germline, CDR1 is SGHTA and CDR2 FQGNSA. This CDR3 spans 16 amino acids. V lost 5 bases and J 5 bases, leaving 18 bases between the germline ends. The CDR3 DNA sequence: TGTGCCAGCAGCCCAGCCGGCGGGGGACGGAATGAAAAACTGTTTTTT. Encoded protein: CASSPAGGGRNEKLFF.

V gene TRBV5-1 combines with J gene TRBJ2-3; D possibly uses TRBD1 or TRBD2 (5 bases each). This CDR3 contains 15 residues. The germline gives CDR1 SGHRS, CDR2 YFSETQ. V was cut by 1 base and J by 2 bases, with 11 bases left in between. The CDR3 spells CASSLRDAFTDTQYF. The CDR3, as DNA: TGCGCCAGCAGCTTGCGGGACGCTTTCACAGATACGCAGTATTTT.

The chain couples TRBV5-1 to TRBJ2-5; D not resolved. CDR3 size: 13 residues. The V gene's germline CDR1 is SGHRS and CDR2 YFSETQ. Trimming took 4 bases from V and 5 from J, leaving 12 bases between them. CDR3 amino acids: CASSRAVGETQYF. The CDR3 nucleotides are TGCGCCAGCAGCCGGGCCGTGGGGGAGACCCAGTACTTC. Based on the CDR3 plus reference TRBV5-1 and TRBJ2-5, the full variable domain is KAGVTQTPRYLIKTRGQQVTLSCSPISGHRSVSWYQQTPGQGLQFLFEYFSETQRNKGNFPGRFSGRQFSNSRSEMNVSTLELGDSALYLCASSRAVGETQYFGPGTRLLVL.

The V gene is TRBV11-2, the J gene TRBJ2-2; unclear D gene. CDR1 SGHAT and CDR2 FQNNGV come from the germline V gene. The V end was cut by 1 base, the J end by 6 bases, with 6 bases between. The CDR3 loop spans 13 amino acids. The CDR3, as DNA: TGTGCCAGCAGCTTAGCAGCCTCCGGGGAGCTGTTTTTT. Translation: CASSLAASGELFF.

The CDR3 coding sequence is TGTGCCAGCAGTCAACAGGGCACAGATACGCAGTATTTT. As protein: CASSQQGTDTQYF. This sequence joins TRBV3-1 (or the pseudogene TRBV3-2) and TRBJ2-3; perhaps TRBD1 as D (5 bases). The V end was cut by 6 bases, the J end by 1 base, with 8 bases between. The CDR3 is 13 amino acids. CDR1 is LGHDT and CDR2 is YNNKEL in the germline V gene (reference sequence).

This chain connects TRBV10-3 to TRBJ1-2; D perhaps matches TRBD1 (6 bases). Trimming left V 6 bases short and J 7 bases short, with 18 bases between. This CDR3 contains 14 residues. Germline values: CDR1 ENHRY, CDR2 SYGVKD. CDR3 protein: CAISASGTRVGYTF. For the CDR3, the DNA is TGTGCCATCAGCGCATCCGGGACAAGGGTTGGCTACACCTTC.

This rearrangement joins TRBV7-8 to TRBJ2-3; 8 nucleotides agree with TRBD1. The CDR3 is 16 residues long. The ends lost 2 bases at V and 7 bases at J; junction bases unmatched: 11. Germline CDR1 and CDR2: SGHVS and FQNEAQ. Here the CDR3 DNA reads TGTGCCAGCAGCTTACGAGACAGGGGCCTAAGGTATACGCAGTATTTT. Amino acids: CASSLRDRGLRYTQYF.

V gene TRBV7-2 combines with J gene TRBJ2-3, with 10 bases that match TRBD2. The CDR3 has 16 amino acids. Per germline, CDR1 SGHTA and CDR2 FQGNSA. The V segment lost 5 bases and the J segment 2 bases; nucleotides outside the gene matches: 7. The CDR3 loop reads CASSPERGGSTDTQYF. CDR3 nucleotides: TGTGCCAGCAGCCCCGAGCGGGGGGGCTCCACAGATACGCAGTATTTT.

The J gene is TRBJ2-7, the V gene TRBV5-1, with D possibly TRBD1 on 7 matching bases. CDR1 is SGHRS, CDR2 YFSETQ, per germline. V was cut by 3 bases and J by 6 bases, with 13 bases left in between. This CDR3 contains 13 residues. The CDR3 DNA is TGCGCCAGCAGCTCCCGGCAGGGGGGCGAGCAGTACTTC. It is translated as CASSSRQGGEQYF.

This clone was observed a single time. The rearrangement uses TRBV5-4 and TRBJ2-3; TRBD1 matches at 12 bases. The germline gives CDR1 SGHNT, CDR2 YYREEE (reference sequence). This CDR3 has 16 residues. V lost 0 bases to trimming and J lost 4 bases; unmatched junction nucleotides: 3. The CDR3 DNA is TGTGCCAGCAGCTTGGGATGGGACAGGGGGCCAGATACGCAGTATTTT. Protein product: CASSLGWDRGPDTQYF.

This rearrangement joins TRBV6-4 to TRBJ2-2; the D gene could be TRBD1 or TRBD2 (5 bases each). Germline lookup yields CDR1 MRHNA and CDR2 SNTAGT. V lost 5 bases and J 5 bases, leaving 12 bases between the germline ends. This CDR3 contains 14 residues. The CDR3 region is CASSNWDGTGELFF. The DNA of the CDR3 is TGTGCCAGCAGTAATTGGGACGGTACCGGGGAGCTGTTTTTT.

The chain has TRBV3-1 (or the pseudogene TRBV3-2) and TRBJ2-3, with D possibly matching TRBD1 (6 bases). Germline CDR1 is LGHDT and CDR2 is YNNKEL (reference sequence). The ends were cut back, 5 bases at V and 2 bases at J, with 20 bases in the middle. The CDR3 is made up of 17 amino acids. The CDR3 nucleotides read TGTGCCAGCAGCACTGAGGGATGGGACATTAACACAGATACGCAGTATTTT. Its translation: CASSTEGWDINTDTQYF.

The V and J genes are TRBV5-1 and TRBJ2-1; TRBD2 matches at 13 bases. The trim removed 2 bases at V and 0 bases at J, leaving 2 bases unmatched. The germline gives CDR1 SGHRS, CDR2 YFSETQ. The CDR3 extends over 17 amino acids. Here the CDR3 reads CASSLRLAGGSYNEQFF. DNA of the CDR3: TGCGCCAGCAGCTTAAGACTAGCGGGGGGCTCCTACAATGAGCAGTTCTTC.

This clone was counted a single time. The rearrangement links TRBV3-1 (or the pseudogene TRBV3-2) to TRBJ2-2, with TRBD2 identical over 7 bases. This CDR3 contains 14 residues. V shed 3 bases, J shed 7 bases, and the junction held 5 bases outside the gene matches. The germline V gene has CDR1 LGHDT and CDR2 YNNKEL (reference sequence). Written as DNA, the CDR3 is TGTGCCAGCAGCCAGCCGGGGGGAGGCGGGGAGCTGTTTTTT. The encoded protein is CASSQPGGGGELFF.

This clone has more than one count but fewer than ten. CDR3 DNA: TGCGCCAGCAGCCAGGCGGGCGGGTTCGACACTGAAGCTTTCTTT. It is translated as CASSQAGGFDTEAFF. The chain uses TRBV4-1 and TRBJ1-1, with D hard to call. CDR1 MGHRA and CDR2 YSYEKL come from the germline V gene. This CDR3 contains 15 residues. V shed 3 bases and J shed 3 bases, with 14 bases lying between them.

In the case of this clone: Additional DNA sequences in this sample encode the identical CDR3. This chain uses TRBV5-4 with TRBJ2-2; D gene unclear. Germline V gene lookup returns CDR1 SGHNT and CDR2 YYREEE (reference sequence). The CDR3 extends over 12 amino acids. Trimming cost V 0 bases and J 6 bases, with 3 bases left between them. The CDR3 here is CASSLGPGELFF. CDR3 sequence (DNA): TGTGCCAGCAGCTTGGGTCCCGGGGAGCTGTTTTTT.